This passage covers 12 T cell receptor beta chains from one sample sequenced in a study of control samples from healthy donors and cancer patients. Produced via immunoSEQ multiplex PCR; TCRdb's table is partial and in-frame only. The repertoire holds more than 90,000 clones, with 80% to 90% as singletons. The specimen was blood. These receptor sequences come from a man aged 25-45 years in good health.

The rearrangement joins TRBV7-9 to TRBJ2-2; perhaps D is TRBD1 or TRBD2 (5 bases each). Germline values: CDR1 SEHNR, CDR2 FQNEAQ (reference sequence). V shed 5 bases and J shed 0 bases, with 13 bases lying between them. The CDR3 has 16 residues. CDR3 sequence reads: CASSLPGAANTGELFF. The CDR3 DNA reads TGTGCCAGCAGCCTCCCCGGGGCCGCGAACACCGGGGAGCTGTTTTTT. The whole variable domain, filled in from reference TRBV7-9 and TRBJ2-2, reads DTGVSQNPRHKITKRGQNVTFRCDPISEHNRLYWYRQTLGQGPEFLTYFQNEAQLEKSRLLSDRFSAERPKGSFSTLEIQRTEQGDSAMYLCASSLPGAANTGELFFGEGSRLTVL.

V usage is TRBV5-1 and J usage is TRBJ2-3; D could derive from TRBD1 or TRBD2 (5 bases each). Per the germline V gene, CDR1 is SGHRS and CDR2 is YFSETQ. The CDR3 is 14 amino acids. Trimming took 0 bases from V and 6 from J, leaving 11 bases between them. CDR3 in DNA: TGCGCCAGCAGCTTGGGGACCGGGGCGGATACGCAGTATTTT. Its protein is CASSLGTGADTQYF. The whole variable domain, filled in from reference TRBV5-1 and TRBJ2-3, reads KAGVTQTPRYLIKTRGQQVTLSCSPISGHRSVSWYQQTPGQGLQFLFEYFSETQRNKGNFPGRFSGRQFSNSRSEMNVSTLELGDSALYLCASSLGTGADTQYFGPGTRLTVL.

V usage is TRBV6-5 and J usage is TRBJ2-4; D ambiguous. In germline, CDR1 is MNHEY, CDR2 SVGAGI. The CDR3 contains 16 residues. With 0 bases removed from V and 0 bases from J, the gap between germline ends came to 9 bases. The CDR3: CASSYSGRLAKNIQYF. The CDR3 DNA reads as TGTGCCAGCAGTTACTCGGGCAGACTAGCCAAAAACATTCAGTACTTC.

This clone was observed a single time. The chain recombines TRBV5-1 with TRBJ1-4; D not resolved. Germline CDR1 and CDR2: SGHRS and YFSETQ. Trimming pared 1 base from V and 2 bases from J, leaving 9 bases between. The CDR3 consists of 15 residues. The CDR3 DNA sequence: TGCGCCAGCAGCTTGTCTCCCGGGACTAATGAAAAACTGTTTTTT. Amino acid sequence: CASSLSPGTNEKLFF.

This CDR3 reads CAWSDRLSPLHF. CDR3 DNA sequence: TGTGCCTGGAGTGACCGACTGTCACCCCTCCACTTT. The chain recombines TRBV30 with TRBJ1-6; no reliable D call. CDR1 is GTSNPN, CDR2 SVGIG, per germline (reference sequence). The germline V and J ends were trimmed by 1 base and 10 bases, with 8 bases remaining between them. The CDR3 contains 12 residues.

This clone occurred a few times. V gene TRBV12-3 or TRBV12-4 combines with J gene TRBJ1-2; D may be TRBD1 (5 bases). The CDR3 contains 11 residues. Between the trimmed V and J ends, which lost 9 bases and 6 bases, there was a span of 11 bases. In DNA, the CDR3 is TGTGCCAGTTTTATAGGGGATGGCTACACCTTC. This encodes CASFIGDGYTF.

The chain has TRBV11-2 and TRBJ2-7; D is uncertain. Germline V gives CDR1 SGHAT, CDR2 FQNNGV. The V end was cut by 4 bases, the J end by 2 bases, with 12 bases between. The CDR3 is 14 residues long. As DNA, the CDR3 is TGTGCCAGCAGCTACCAGACACTTACCTACGAGCAGTACGTC. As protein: CASSYQTLTYEQYV.

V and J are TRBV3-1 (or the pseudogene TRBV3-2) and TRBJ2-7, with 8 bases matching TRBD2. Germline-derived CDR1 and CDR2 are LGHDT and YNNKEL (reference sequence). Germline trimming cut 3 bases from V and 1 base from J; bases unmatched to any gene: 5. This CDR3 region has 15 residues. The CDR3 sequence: CASSHTGLGSYEQYF. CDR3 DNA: TGTGCCAGCAGCCACACGGGACTAGGGTCCTACGAGCAGTACTTC.

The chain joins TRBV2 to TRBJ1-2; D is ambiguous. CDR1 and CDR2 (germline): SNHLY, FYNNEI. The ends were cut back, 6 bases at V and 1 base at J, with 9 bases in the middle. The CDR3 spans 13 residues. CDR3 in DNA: TGTGCCAGCAGGAGAGACGGTAACTATGGCTACACCTTC. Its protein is CASRRDGNYGYTF.

The CDR3 DNA sequence: TGTGCCAGCAGCCAAGATTTGGCCATGCGCGCTTTCTTT. The encoded protein is CASSQDLAMRAFF. The V gene is TRBV3-1 (or the pseudogene TRBV3-2), the J gene TRBJ1-1; unclear D gene. Germline V gene data show CDR1 as LGHDT and CDR2 as YNNKEL (reference sequence). Trimming took off 0 bases at V and 11 bases at J, with 13 bases between the two ends. The CDR3 has 13 residues.

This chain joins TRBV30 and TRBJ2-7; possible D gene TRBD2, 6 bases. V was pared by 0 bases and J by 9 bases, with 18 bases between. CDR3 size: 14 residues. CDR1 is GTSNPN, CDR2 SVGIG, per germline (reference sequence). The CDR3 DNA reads TGTGCCTGGAGTGTACTATCACCCGAGGGAGGGCAGTACTTC. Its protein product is CAWSVLSPEGGQYF.

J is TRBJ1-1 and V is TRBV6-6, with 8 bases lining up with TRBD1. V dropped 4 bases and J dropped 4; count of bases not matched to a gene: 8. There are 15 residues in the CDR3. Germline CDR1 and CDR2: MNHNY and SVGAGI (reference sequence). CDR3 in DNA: TGTGCCAGCAGTTCGGGGGGGACAGGCAGCACTGAAGCTTTCTTT. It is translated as CASSSGGTGSTEAFF.